What follows is one T cell receptor beta chain and its context. The data stem from a study of PD-1 blockade in mismatch repair-deficient tumors. Germline CDR1 WNHNN, CDR2 SYGVQD (reference sequence). The CDR3 spans 13 residues. The germline V and J ends were trimmed by 6 bases and 4 bases, with 9 bases remaining between them. Assay: immunoSEQ multiplex PCR; the TCRdb copy retains only in-frame clones and omits some. The table records tens of thousands of clones, 65% to 85% of them present only once. V usage is TRBV10-1 and J usage is TRBJ2-2; D not certain. The source of this sequence is an adult with mismatch repair-deficient cancer. Sequenced material: peripheral blood, taken 12 weeks after starting pembrolizumab. The CDR3 DNA reads TGCGCCAGCAGAGAGGACGGCACCGGGGAGCTGTTTTTT. It is translated as CASREDGTGELFF.